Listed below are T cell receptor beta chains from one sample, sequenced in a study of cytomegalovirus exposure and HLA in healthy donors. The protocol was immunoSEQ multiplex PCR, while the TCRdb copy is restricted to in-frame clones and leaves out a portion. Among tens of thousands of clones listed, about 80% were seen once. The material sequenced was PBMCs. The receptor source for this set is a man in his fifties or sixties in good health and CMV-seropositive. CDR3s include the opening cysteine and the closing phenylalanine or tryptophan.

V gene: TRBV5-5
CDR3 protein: CASSLAKTANYGYTF

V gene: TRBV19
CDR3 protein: CASRGQDTDTQYF

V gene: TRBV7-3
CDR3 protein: CASSFSSMTYNEQFF

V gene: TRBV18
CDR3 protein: CASSPSGTNYGYTF

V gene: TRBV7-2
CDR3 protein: CASSFSSGGAYEQYF

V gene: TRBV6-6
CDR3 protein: CASRLGQGAGDEAFF

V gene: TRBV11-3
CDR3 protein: CASSTGTMTRLSAETQYF

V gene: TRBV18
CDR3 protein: CASSSSSGRGPYEQYF

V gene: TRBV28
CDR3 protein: CASSFRETYNEQFF

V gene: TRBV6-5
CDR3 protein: CASSYDRNQPQHF

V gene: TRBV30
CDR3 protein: CASSGRGSNTEAFF

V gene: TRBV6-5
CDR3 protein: CASSEGDRVYGYTF

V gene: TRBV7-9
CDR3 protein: CSSSFDAVGYTF

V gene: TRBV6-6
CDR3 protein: CASSFGQGNTEAFF

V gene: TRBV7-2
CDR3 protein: CASSFIREDIQYF

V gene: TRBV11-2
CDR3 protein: CASSLPTHNEQFF

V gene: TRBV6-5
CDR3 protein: CASSSGTGRDTQYF

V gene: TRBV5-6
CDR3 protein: CASSLRQGKSYEQYF

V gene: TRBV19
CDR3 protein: CALPGLGYNEQFF

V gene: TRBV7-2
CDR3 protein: CASSLGYRELGEETQYF

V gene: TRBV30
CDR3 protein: CACPRRGSTGELFF

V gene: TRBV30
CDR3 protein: CAWSVPGRSFIANEKLFF

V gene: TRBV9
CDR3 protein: CASSVAGTSGPSGANGLTF

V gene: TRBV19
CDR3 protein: CASSILGYEQYF

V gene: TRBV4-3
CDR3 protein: CASSQVRQVNSYGYTF

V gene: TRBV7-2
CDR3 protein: CASSRTGTLSYNEQFF

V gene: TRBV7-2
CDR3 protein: CASSIAGTSGHNEQFF

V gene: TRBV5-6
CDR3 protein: CASSLQDTGELFF

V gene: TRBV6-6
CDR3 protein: CASTNGGFHQPQHF

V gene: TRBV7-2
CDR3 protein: CASSKGQSSYEQYF

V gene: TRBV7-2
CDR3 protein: CASSLAGGSQETQYF

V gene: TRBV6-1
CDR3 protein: CASRGLADNEQFF

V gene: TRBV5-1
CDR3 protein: CASSLSGGRDEQYF

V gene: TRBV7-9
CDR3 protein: CASSYPRGTSGQNEQFF

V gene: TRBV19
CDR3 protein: CASSIENGRAVNEQFF

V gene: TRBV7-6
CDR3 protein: CASSLGPTSGSRGSYNEQFF

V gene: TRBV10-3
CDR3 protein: CAIGGLTGEQFF

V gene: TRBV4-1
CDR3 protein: CASSFRGREQFF

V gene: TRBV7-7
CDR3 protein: CASSLDLSNEQFF

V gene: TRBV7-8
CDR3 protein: CASSLVSGTSGRGNEQFF

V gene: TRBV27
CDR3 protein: CASSRYHGGWATGWSPLHF

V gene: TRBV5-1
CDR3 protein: CASSLKIAGDNTGELFF

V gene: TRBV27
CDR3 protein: CASSLFSRDSYTEAFF

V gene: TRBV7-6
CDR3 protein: CASSLDGQSSGANVLTF

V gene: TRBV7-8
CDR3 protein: CASSPRTGGRYTF

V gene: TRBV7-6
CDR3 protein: CASSLAWSQPQHF

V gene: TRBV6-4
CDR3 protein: CASSVSRTGTTDTQYF

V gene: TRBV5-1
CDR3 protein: CASSPLTFTSGSSYNEQFF

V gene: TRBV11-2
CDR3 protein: CASSVASGSSYEQYF

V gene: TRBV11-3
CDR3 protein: CASSLGAQSSGNTIYF

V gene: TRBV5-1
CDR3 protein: CASSLGGVGGLSSYEQYF

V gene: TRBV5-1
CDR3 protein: CASGSGRASTGELFF

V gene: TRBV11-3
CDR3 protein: CASSTDRFQPQHF

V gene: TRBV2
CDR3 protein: CASSVAASLDNEQFF

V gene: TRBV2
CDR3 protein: CASRTYGGEGNNEQFF